This TCR beta chain originates from a study of T cell changes during pregnancy in multiple sclerosis. Some clones are missing from TCRdb's copy, which holds only in-frame ones; the method was immunoSEQ multiplex PCR. Of 30,000 to 50,000 clones listed, around nine tenths were seen once; the top ten hold around 0.47%. Germline CDR1 reads SQVTM; CDR2 reads ANQGSEA. Trimming removed 3 bases at V and 4 bases at J, with 19 bases between. This CDR3 region has 16 residues. The sequencing here drew on CD4+ T cells from peripheral blood mononuclear cells, taken in the first trimester of pregnancy. The rearrangement links TRBV29-1 to TRBJ2-1; the D is unclear. The receptor was isolated from a female donor in good health, enrolled as a control in a pregnancy study. The DNA for the CDR3 is TGCAGCGTTGAGCTTACGACAACCGAGAAGTACAATGAGCAGTTCTTC. This gives the protein CSVELTTTEKYNEQFF.